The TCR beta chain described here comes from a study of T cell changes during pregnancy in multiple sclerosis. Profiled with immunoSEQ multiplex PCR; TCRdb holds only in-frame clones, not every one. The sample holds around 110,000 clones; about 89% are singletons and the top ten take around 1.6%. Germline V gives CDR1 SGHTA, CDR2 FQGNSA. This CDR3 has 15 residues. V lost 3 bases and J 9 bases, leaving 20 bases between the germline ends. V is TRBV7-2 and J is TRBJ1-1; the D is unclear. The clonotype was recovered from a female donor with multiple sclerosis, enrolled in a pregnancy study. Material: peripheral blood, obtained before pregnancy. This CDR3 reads CASSFQAVKPTQAFF. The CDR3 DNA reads TGTGCCAGCAGCTTTCAGGCCGTTAAGCCAACCCAAGCTTTCTTT. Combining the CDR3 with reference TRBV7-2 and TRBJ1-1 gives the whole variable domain GAGVSQSPSNKVTEKGKDVELRCDPISGHTALYWYRQSLGQGLEFLIYFQGNSAPDKSGLPSDRFSAERTGGSVSTLTIQRTQQEDSAVYLCASSFQAVKPTQAFFGQGTRLTVV.